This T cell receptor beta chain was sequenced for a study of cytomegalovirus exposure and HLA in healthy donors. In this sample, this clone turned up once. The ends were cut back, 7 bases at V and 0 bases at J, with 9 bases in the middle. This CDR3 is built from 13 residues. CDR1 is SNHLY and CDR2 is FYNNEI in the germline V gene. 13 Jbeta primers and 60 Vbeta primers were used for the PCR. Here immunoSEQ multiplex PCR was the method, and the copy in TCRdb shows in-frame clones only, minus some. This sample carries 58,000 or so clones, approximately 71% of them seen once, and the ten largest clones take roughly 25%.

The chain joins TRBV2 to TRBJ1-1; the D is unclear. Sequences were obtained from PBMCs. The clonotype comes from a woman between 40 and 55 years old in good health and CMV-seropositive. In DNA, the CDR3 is TGTGCCAGCAACCTACAGCTGAACACTGAAGCTTTCTTT. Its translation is CASNLQLNTEAFF.